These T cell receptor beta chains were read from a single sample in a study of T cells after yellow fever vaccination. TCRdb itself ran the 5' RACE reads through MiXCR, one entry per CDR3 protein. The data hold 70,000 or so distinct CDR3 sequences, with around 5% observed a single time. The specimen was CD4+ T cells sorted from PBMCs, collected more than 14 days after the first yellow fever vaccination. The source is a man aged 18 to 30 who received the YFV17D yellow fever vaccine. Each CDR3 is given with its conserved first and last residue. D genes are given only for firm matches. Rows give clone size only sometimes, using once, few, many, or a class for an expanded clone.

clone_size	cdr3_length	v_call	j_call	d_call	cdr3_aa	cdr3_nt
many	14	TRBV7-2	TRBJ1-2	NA	CASSLIPKPSGYTF	TGTGCCAGCAGCTTAATTCCCAAGCCTTCTGGCTACACCTTC
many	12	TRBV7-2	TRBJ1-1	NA	CASSLWAEEAFF	TGTGCCAGCAGCTTATGGGCAGAGGAAGCTTTCTTT
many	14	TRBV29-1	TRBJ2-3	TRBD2	CSVESASGPDTQYF	TGCAGCGTTGAATCTGCTAGCGGGCCAGATACGCAGTATTTT
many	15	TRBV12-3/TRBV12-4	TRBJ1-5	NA	CASSDDRRSNQPQHF	TGTGCCAGCAGTGATGACAGGAGAAGCAATCAGCCCCAGCATTTT
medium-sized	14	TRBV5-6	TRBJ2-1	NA	CASSQLSSYNEQFF	TGTGCCAGCAGCCAGTTGAGCTCCTACAATGAGCAGTTCTTC
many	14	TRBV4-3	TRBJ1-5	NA	CASSQGWGNQPQHF	TGCGCCAGCAGCCAAGGGTGGGGCAATCAGCCCCAGCATTTT
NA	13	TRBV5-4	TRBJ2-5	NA	CASSPRFQETQYF	TGTGCCAGCAGCCCACGTTTCCAAGAGACCCAGTACTTC
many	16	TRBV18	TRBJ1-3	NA	CASSLTLGTAGNTIYF	TGTGCCAGCTCACTGACGCTTGGGACGGCTGGAAACACCATATATTTT
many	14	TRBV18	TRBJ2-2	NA	CASSPDRNTGELFF	TGTGCCAGCTCACCAGACAGAAACACCGGGGAGCTGTTTTTT
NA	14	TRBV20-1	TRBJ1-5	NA	CSATQAEGNQPQHF	TGCAGTGCCACACAGGCCGAAGGCAATCAGCCCCAGCATTTT
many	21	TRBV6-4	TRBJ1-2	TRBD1	CASTLLWDSWISGARHYGYTF	TGTGCCAGCACCCTTTTATGGGACAGCTGGATATCAGGGGCGCGTCACTATGGCTACACCTTC
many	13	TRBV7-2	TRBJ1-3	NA	CASSLAGGNTIYF	TGTGCCAGCAGCTTAGCGGGAGGAAACACCATATATTTT
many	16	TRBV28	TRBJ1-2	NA	CASTLGWEPPFSGYTF	TGTGCCAGCACCCTAGGGTGGGAGCCTCCCTTCTCTGGCTACACCTTC
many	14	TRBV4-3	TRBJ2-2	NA	CASRSGPNTGELFF	TGCGCCAGCAGGTCCGGCCCTAACACCGGGGAGCTGTTTTTT
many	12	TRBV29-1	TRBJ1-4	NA	CSVEGINEKLFF	TGCAGCGTTGAGGGGATAAATGAAAAACTGTTTTTT
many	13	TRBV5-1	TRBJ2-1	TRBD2	CASSHSGASEQFF	TGCGCCAGCAGCCACAGCGGGGCTTCTGAGCAGTTCTTC
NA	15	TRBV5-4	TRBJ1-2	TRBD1	CASSPGTAANYGYTF	TGTGCCAGCAGCCCGGGGACAGCCGCTAACTATGGCTACACCTTC
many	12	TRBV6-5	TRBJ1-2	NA	CASSDQGNGYTF	TGTGCCAGCAGTGATCAGGGGAATGGCTACACCTTC
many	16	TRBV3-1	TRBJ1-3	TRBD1	CASSQPGTGIGNTIYF	TGTGCCAGCAGCCAACCAGGGACAGGGATCGGAAACACCATATATTTT
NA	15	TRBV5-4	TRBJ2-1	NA	CASTAWGGQPHEQFF	TGTGCCAGCACCGCCTGGGGGGGCCAGCCCCATGAGCAGTTCTTC
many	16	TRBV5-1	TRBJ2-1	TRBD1	CASSLAGQGSYNEQFF	TGCGCCAGCAGCTTGGCCGGACAGGGTTCCTACAATGAGCAGTTCTTC
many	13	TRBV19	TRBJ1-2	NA	CASSSTTRAGYTF	TGTGCCAGTAGTTCGACGACTAGGGCTGGCTACACCTTC
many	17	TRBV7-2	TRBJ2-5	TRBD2	CASSLGAPGGYQETQYF	TGTGCCAGCAGCTTAGGGGCTCCGGGGGGGTACCAAGAGACCCAGTACTTC
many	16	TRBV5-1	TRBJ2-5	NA	CASSLGSENPQETQYF	TGCGCCAGCAGCTTGGGCTCAGAAAATCCCCAAGAGACCCAGTACTTC
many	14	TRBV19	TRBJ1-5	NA	CASWGDSAYQPQHF	TGTGCCAGCTGGGGGGATTCCGCCTATCAGCCCCAGCATTTT
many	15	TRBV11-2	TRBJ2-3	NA	CASSFNWDKADTQYF	TGTGCCAGCAGCTTTAACTGGGATAAAGCAGATACGCAGTATTTT
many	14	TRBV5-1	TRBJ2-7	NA	CASSLAIGTNEQYF	TGCGCCAGCAGCTTGGCCATCGGGACGAACGAGCAGTACTTC
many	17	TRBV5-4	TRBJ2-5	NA	CASSLDLSNYNQETQYF	TGTGCCAGCAGCTTAGACCTATCGAACTATAACCAAGAGACCCAGTACTTC
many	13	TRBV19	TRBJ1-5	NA	CASSIWDKQPQHF	TGTGCCAGTAGTATCTGGGATAAACAGCCCCAGCATTTT
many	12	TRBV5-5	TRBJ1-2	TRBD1	CASSFDRDGYTF	TGTGCCAGCAGCTTTGACAGGGACGGCTACACCTTC
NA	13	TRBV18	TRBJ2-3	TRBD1	CASSTAGGDTQYF	TGTGCCAGCTCAACCGCAGGGGGAGATACGCAGTATTTT